This TCR beta chain appears in the sequencing data of a study of human T cells and chemical hapten exposure. Overall study results and limits: Expanded TCRs formed significantly more large CDR3 similarity clusters than controls.

A remark on this clonotype: The antigen is unknown.

TCRdb recomputed calls from the RACE reads with MiXCR, one row per CDR3 protein. The sample has 95,000 to 150,000 distinct CDR3 sequences; about 10% are singletons. After removal of 1 base from V and 6 bases from J, the junction contained 8 bases not matched to a gene. From germline, CDR1 is LGHNA and CDR2 YSLEER. The CDR3 spans 16 residues. Time point of the sample: patch test 3, about 24 weeks after DPC sensitization. Treatment indicated: therapeutic diphenylcyclopropenone sensitization with weekly scalp DPC. The chain uses TRBV4-3 and TRBJ2-1, with 8 positions matching TRBD2. This sequence originates from a woman in her fifties or sixties with alopecia areata. Some clones in this sample may be carry-over from other donors' samples. The sample here was whole blood, taken in connection with sensitization to the hapten diphenylcyclopropenone (DPC). CDR3 sequence reads: CASSQALAGKINEQFF. CDR3 nucleotide sequence: TGCGCCAGCAGCCAAGCTCTAGCGGGCAAAATCAATGAGCAGTTCTTC.